A selection of T cell receptor beta chains follows, all from one sample in a study of T cells in narcolepsy. Only in-frame clones appear in the TCRdb table, and some are missing; sequencing was by immunoSEQ multiplex PCR. Among tens of thousands of clones listed, 84% were seen once. The sequenced sample consisted of CD45RA- memory CD4+ T cells from PBMCs. All receptors come from a human donor with narcolepsy. Each CDR3 is given without its conserved first and last residue. Clone size is shown for a subset of rows, as once, few, many or a class of expanded clone.

V gene: TRBV29-1
clone size: few
CDR3 protein: SVEEQGSPYEQY

V gene: TRBV19
clone size: .
CDR3 protein: ASKGRENSNQPQH

V gene: TRBV2
clone size: .
CDR3 protein: ASSEGPGANVLT

V gene: TRBV4-3
clone size: .
CDR3 protein: ASSQAWDSYNEQF

V gene: TRBV19
clone size: .
CDR3 protein: ASTQGGASTDTQY

V gene: TRBV19
clone size: .
CDR3 protein: ASSGYGEGGYT

V gene: TRBV11-3
clone size: .
CDR3 protein: ASSLREGLAGGF

V gene: TRBV7-7
clone size: .
CDR3 protein: ASSPPRTGELF

V gene: TRBV9
clone size: once
CDR3 protein: ASSVDSLADVLSEQY

V gene: TRBV5-4
clone size: .
CDR3 protein: ASSLGQGWAEAF

V gene: TRBV5-1
clone size: .
CDR3 protein: ASSINPGVGYT

V gene: TRBV19
clone size: .
CDR3 protein: ASSNKGGSYEQY

V gene: TRBV27
clone size: .
CDR3 protein: ASRVTGGNIQY

V gene: TRBV28
clone size: .
CDR3 protein: ASIAASGNTGELF

V gene: TRBV4-1
clone size: .
CDR3 protein: ASSRLAGVRNEQY

V gene: TRBV10-1
clone size: .
CDR3 protein: ASSESNSYYEQY

V gene: TRBV6-5
clone size: .
CDR3 protein: ASTERTGLYGYT

V gene: TRBV20-1
clone size: few
CDR3 protein: SARVGETQY

V gene: TRBV18
clone size: .
CDR3 protein: ASADWGEQY

V gene: TRBV7-8
clone size: .
CDR3 protein: ASSLKERPNQPQH

V gene: TRBV14
clone size: .
CDR3 protein: ASSTTGRNIQY

V gene: TRBV5-4
clone size: .
CDR3 protein: ASALGGAGNTIY

V gene: TRBV11-2
clone size: few
CDR3 protein: ASRERTVRITEAF

V gene: TRBV11-3
clone size: .
CDR3 protein: ASSLGGQSYEQY

V gene: TRBV28
clone size: .
CDR3 protein: ASSLGGPSGITEQY

V gene: TRBV11-1
clone size: .
CDR3 protein: ASSQTGTGNTGELF

V gene: TRBV5-1
clone size: .
CDR3 protein: ASSQTSGIRNEQF

V gene: TRBV11-2
clone size: .
CDR3 protein: ASSFRDRGIQQY

V gene: TRBV10-3
clone size: .
CDR3 protein: AIRVAGDNSPLH